The entry below gives a single T cell receptor (beta chain) sequence along with its context. The protocol was immunoSEQ multiplex PCR, while the TCRdb copy is restricted to in-frame clones and leaves out a portion. Counted here are around 500,000 clones, roughly 90% occurring once; the ten biggest clones make up less than 2%. The CDR3 has 16 residues. Trimming took 3 bases from V and 2 from J, leaving 13 bases between them. Germline V gene data show CDR1 as KGHSY and CDR2 as FQNENV. The source of the sample is a study of blood T cell repertoires in COVID-19. This TCR was recovered from a woman between 40 and 50 years old who had recovered from COVID-19. The rearrangement uses TRBV16 and TRBJ1-4, with D uncertain. The sample comprised PBMCs or T cells enriched from blood (not recorded which). CDR3 DNA sequence: TGTGCCAGCAGCCACCGTACGCGGGGTACTAATGAAAAACTGTTTTTT. Protein product: CASSHRTRGTNEKLFF.